The 30 T cell receptor beta chains in this list originate from one sample, sequenced in a study of a mutant IDH1 vaccine in newly diagnosed glioma. Data came from immunoSEQ multiplex PCR; TCRdb stores just in-frame clones and leaves some out. The table has about 32,000 clones, about 80% seen once. Stated time point: baseline, week 1 (first vaccination visit). Regarding treatment: pre-vaccination baseline after standard-of-care therapy. Sequencing was performed on PBMCs, taken from a glioma patient treated with radiotherapy, temozolomide or both. These receptors all stem from a man aged 25 to 40 with glioma.

The chain combines TRBV7-9 with TRBJ2-7, with D unclear. The CDR3 is 13 amino acids. The germline V gene encodes CDR1 SEHNR and CDR2 FQNEAQ (reference sequence). Trimming cost V 1 base and J 7 bases, with 11 bases left between them. The CDR3 bases are TGTGCCAGCAGCTTAGGTACTATGGGTGAGCAGTACTTC. Translation gives CASSLGTMGEQYF.

V gene TRBV5-4 combines with J gene TRBJ2-7; TRBD2 matches 8 bases. The germline V gene encodes CDR1 SGHNT and CDR2 YYREEE (reference sequence). The CDR3 has 16 residues. V trimming: 4 bases; J trimming: 0 bases; junction bases outside the gene matches: 9. In nucleotides, the CDR3 is TGTGCCAGCAGCCCGGAACTTAGCGGGAACTCCTACGAGCAGTACTTC. It translates to CASSPELSGNSYEQYF.

The J gene is TRBJ2-4, the V gene TRBV7-2; D remains ambiguous. CDR1 and CDR2 from the germline V gene are SGHTA and FQGNSA. The V end lost 2 bases, the J end lost 0 bases, and 8 bases lay between the germline ends. The CDR3 length is 15 residues. CDR3 sequence reads: CASSLYRAAKNIQYF. Written as DNA, the CDR3 is TGTGCCAGCAGCTTATATCGCGCAGCCAAAAACATTCAGTACTTC.

This chain connects TRBV27 to TRBJ2-7; D is unresolved. V was clipped by 3 bases and J by 4 bases, with 4 bases between them. Germline V gene data show CDR1 as MNHEY and CDR2 as SMNVEV (reference sequence). CDR3 length equals 11 residues. CDR3 in amino acids: CASSFSYEQYF. The CDR3 DNA is TGTGCCAGCAGTTTTTCGTACGAGCAGTACTTC.

The rearrangement links TRBV30 to TRBJ2-7; 8 bases are shared with TRBD1. The V gene's germline CDR1 is GTSNPN and CDR2 SVGIG (reference sequence). The CDR3 spans 16 residues. The junction had 15 bases not matched to a gene; V was cut back by 1 base and J by 7 bases. CDR3 protein: CAWSGAGTGYGEEQYF. The CDR3 coding sequence is TGTGCCTGGAGTGGGGCCGGGACAGGCTATGGGGAGGAGCAGTACTTC.

The CDR3 nucleotides read TGTGCCTGGACCAACAGGGGAGCGAGCACAGATACGCAGTATTTT. Its translation is CAWTNRGASTDTQYF. The chain combines TRBV30 with TRBJ2-3; 7 bases are a match to TRBD1. With 4 bases clipped from V and 0 bases from J, the junction kept 7 bases outside the gene matches. CDR1 and CDR2 from the germline V gene are GTSNPN and SVGIG (reference sequence). The CDR3 runs to 15 residues.

The V call is TRBV7-2, the J call TRBJ2-1; D not resolved. In germline, CDR1 is SGHTA, CDR2 FQGNSA. V was shortened by 4 bases and J by 3 bases, with 10 bases between the two germline ends. This CDR3 has 14 amino acids. In nucleotides, the CDR3 is TGTGCCAGCAGCTCCCAGTATATCTACAATGAGCAGTTCTTC. Amino acids: CASSSQYIYNEQFF.

This sequence joins TRBV27 and TRBJ2-2, with TRBD1 matching over 10 bases. The J segment lost 7 bases and the V segment lost 6 bases, leaving 8 bases of the junction unmatched. This CDR3 has 15 amino acids. Germline V gene lookup returns CDR1 MNHEY and CDR2 SMNVEV (reference sequence). The CDR3 nucleotides read TGTGCCAGCAGAAAGGACAGGGGGAGCGGCGGGGAGCTGTTTTTT. It specifies CASRKDRGSGGELFF.

This clone showed up just a few times. This chain joins TRBV19 and TRBJ1-5; D remains ambiguous. Per the germline V gene, CDR1 is LNHDA and CDR2 is SQIVND (reference sequence). The CDR3 has 16 residues. V was pared by 5 bases and J by 5 bases, with 19 bases between. This CDR3 reads CASSVSAAMRHQPQHF. The CDR3 DNA reads as TGTGCCAGTAGTGTCTCGGCGGCGATGCGGCATCAGCCCCAGCATTTT.

The chain employs TRBV9 and TRBJ1-4; D possibly corresponds to TRBD1 (6 bases). V was clipped by 0 bases and J by 6 bases, with 12 bases between them. The CDR3 loop spans 15 amino acids. CDR1 and CDR2 (germline): SGDLS, YYNGEE. The CDR3 nucleotides are TGTGCCAGCAGCGTAGAAGGAGGGGGAGATGAAAAACTGTTTTTT. This gives the protein CASSVEGGGDEKLFF.

V gene TRBV28 combines with J gene TRBJ1-1, with a possible D match to TRBD1 (5 bases). The germline V gene has CDR1 MDHEN and CDR2 SYDVKM. The V gene lost 5 bases and the J gene lost 1 base, with 8 bases spanning the gap. This CDR3 is 13 amino acids long. CDR3 nucleotide sequence: TGTGCCAGCAGTCAGACAGCGAACACTGAAGCTTTCTTT. This codes for CASSQTANTEAFF. Looking up the rest from reference TRBV28 and TRBJ1-1 gives the full variable domain: DVKVTQSSRYLVKRTGEKVFLECVQDMDHENMFWYRQDPGLGLRLIYFSYDVKMKEKGDIPEGYSVSREKKERFSLILESASTNQTSMYLCASSQTANTEAFFGQGTRLTVV.

Here the CDR3 DNA reads TGTGCCAGCAGCGTAGCAGGCAACTATGGCTACACCTTC. This encodes CASSVAGNYGYTF. The V call is TRBV9, the J call TRBJ1-2, with D unresolved. The germline V gene encodes CDR1 SGDLS and CDR2 YYNGEE. There are 13 residues in the CDR3. V was cut by 0 bases and J by 2 bases, with 5 bases left in between.

The V and J genes are TRBV2 and TRBJ2-2; D gene unclear. This CDR3 spans 14 amino acids. Deletions cut 1 base from V and 4 bases from J, with 7 bases between. Germline values: CDR1 SNHLY, CDR2 FYNNEI. CDR3 in amino acids: CASSEVHLTGELFF. DNA of the CDR3: TGTGCCAGCAGTGAAGTCCACCTCACCGGGGAGCTGTTTTTT.

V is TRBV5-4 and J is TRBJ2-5; 9 positions match TRBD1. V trimming: 4 bases; J trimming: 3 bases; junction bases outside the gene matches: 1. CDR1 is SGHNT and CDR2 is YYREEE in the germline V gene (reference sequence). The CDR3 covers 13 residues. DNA of the CDR3: TGTGCCAGCAGCAGGGACAGGGAAGAGACCCAGTACTTC. It encodes CASSRDREETQYF.

The chain recombines TRBV5-1 with TRBJ1-1; D is unclear. Looked up from germline, CDR1 is SGHRS and CDR2 is YFSETQ. This CDR3 is 13 amino acids long. V lost 0 bases and J lost 3, with 6 bases in between. CDR3 amino acids: CASSLGWDTEAFF. The DNA for the CDR3 is TGCGCCAGCAGCTTGGGTTGGGACACTGAAGCTTTCTTT.

This clone has only a few counts. The chain recombines TRBV2 with TRBJ1-1; TRBD1 agrees at 10 bases. The CDR3 is 17 amino acids. Germline values: CDR1 SNHLY, CDR2 FYNNEI. V was clipped by 4 bases and J by 1 base; unmatched bases: 9. The CDR3 coding sequence is TGTGCCAGCAGTGTCCCGGGACAGGGGCCGAGGAACACTGAAGCTTTCTTT. Amino acid sequence: CASSVPGQGPRNTEAFF.

The chain links TRBV5-1 to TRBJ2-6, with D hard to call. The CDR3 sequence is 14 residues long. CDR1 SGHRS and CDR2 YFSETQ come from the germline V gene. V shed 2 bases and J shed 0 bases, with 3 bases lying between them. The CDR3, as DNA: TGCGCCAGCAGCTTAATCTCTGGGGCCAACGTCCTGACTTTC. Translating it yields CASSLISGANVLTF.

This clone was picked up a small number of times. The chain couples TRBV9 to TRBJ2-4, with D perhaps matching TRBD2 (6 bases). Trimming took off 2 bases at V and 12 bases at J, with 18 bases between the two ends. This CDR3 region has 14 residues. Germline CDR1 SGDLS, CDR2 YYNGEE. The DNA of the CDR3 is TGTGCCAGCAGCGTCGATCCGGGACTTCCGGCTCAGTACTTC. Encoded protein: CASSVDPGLPAQYF.

The V and J genes are TRBV7-2 and TRBJ2-5; weak D call: TRBD2 (6 bases). The CDR3 covers 13 residues. In germline, CDR1 is SGHTA, CDR2 FQGNSA. The V gene lost 8 bases and the J gene lost 5 bases, with 15 bases spanning the gap. The CDR3 coding sequence is TGTGCCAGCCATTGGACCCGGGGGGAGACCCAGTACTTC. Translating gives CASHWTRGETQYF. Combining the CDR3 with reference TRBV7-2 and TRBJ2-5 gives the whole variable domain GAGVSQSPSNKVTEKGKDVELRCDPISGHTALYWYRQSLGQGLEFLIYFQGNSAPDKSGLPSDRFSAERTGGSVSTLTIQRTQQEDSAVYLCASHWTRGETQYFGPGTRLLVL.

This clone has more than one count but fewer than ten. The genes are TRBV7-3 and TRBJ1-1; D call uncertain. The V and J ends lost 2 bases and 8 bases respectively, with 12 bases between them. This CDR3 contains 13 residues. Germline V gives CDR1 SGHTA, CDR2 FQGTGA. Here the CDR3 reads CASSLEGRSEAFF. The CDR3 region has the DNA TGTGCCAGCAGCTTAGAGGGCAGATCAGAAGCTTTCTTT.

The chain has TRBV10-1 and TRBJ1-5; perhaps TRBD1 as D (6 bases). CDR1 is WNHNN, CDR2 SYGVQD, per germline (reference sequence). There are 13 residues in the CDR3. The V end lost 5 bases, the J end lost 7 bases, and 12 bases lay between the germline ends. The DNA of the CDR3 is TGCGCCAGCAGTCCTACAGGGAGACAGCCCCAGCATTTT. Encoded protein: CASSPTGRQPQHF.

The chain carries TRBV7-2 and TRBJ2-2; tentatively, D is TRBD1 (6 bases). Germline CDR1 is SGHTA and CDR2 is FQGNSA. V dropped 4 bases and J dropped 4 bases, with 19 bases sitting between them. The CDR3 covers 17 residues. The CDR3 here is CASSSLNRVLSTGELFF. As DNA, the CDR3 is TGTGCCAGCAGCTCCCTTAACAGGGTCCTTAGCACCGGGGAGCTGTTTTTT.

This clone was observed a single time. The chain links TRBV6-5 to TRBJ2-2; 7 bases map to TRBD1. This CDR3 is built from 16 residues. Unmatched junction bases numbered 5, after V lost 4 bases and J lost 0 bases. Germline CDR1 MNHEY, CDR2 SVGAGI. The CDR3 nucleotides are TGTGCCAGCAGTTCGGTGGGGACAGCGAACACCGGGGAGCTGTTTTTT. It yields the protein CASSSVGTANTGELFF.

This CDR3 reads CSVEARRVQNNEQFF. CDR3 in DNA: TGCAGCGTTGAAGCTCGCCGCGTACAGAACAATGAGCAGTTCTTC. The gene calls are TRBV29-1 and TRBJ2-1; D call uncertain. V was shortened by 1 base and J by 5 bases, with 15 bases between the two germline ends. This CDR3 is 15 amino acids long. Germline-derived CDR1 and CDR2 are SQVTM and ANQGSEA.

Concerning this clone: At one end, the junction sequence differs from germline, possibly due to a read error. The chain links TRBV30 to TRBJ1-2, with D unresolved. The CDR3 spans 11 residues. The germline gives CDR1 GTSNPN, CDR2 SVGIG (reference sequence). This CDR3 is CAWNTDLVLAF. The CDR3 nucleotides are TGTGCCTGGAATACCGACCTTGTCTTGGCCTTC.

The count of this clone is one. This rearrangement joins TRBV5-1 to TRBJ2-7; 9 nucleotides line up with TRBD1. The germline CDR1 and CDR2 sequences are SGHRS and YFSETQ. CDR3 length: 15 residues. After removal of 4 bases from V and 6 bases from J, the junction contained 11 bases not matched to a gene. CDR3 amino acids: CASSDPSGQGSEQYF. The CDR3 DNA sequence: TGCGCCAGCAGCGACCCCTCGGGACAGGGCTCCGAGCAGTACTTC.

The chain recombines TRBV7-9 with TRBJ1-1; D is possibly TRBD1 (5 bases). Germline V gene lookup returns CDR1 SEHNR and CDR2 FQNEAQ (reference sequence). V lost 1 base and J 1 base, leaving 10 bases between the germline ends. This CDR3 spans 15 amino acids. The CDR3 loop reads CASSLDGTGNTEAFF. For the CDR3, the DNA is TGTGCCAGCAGCTTAGACGGGACGGGGAACACTGAAGCTTTCTTT.

The rearrangement links TRBV6-5 to TRBJ1-6; 9 bases line up with TRBD1. This CDR3 has 14 amino acids. V dropped 5 bases and J dropped 6; count of bases not matched to a gene: 2. Germline CDR1 MNHEY, CDR2 SVGAGI. This CDR3 reads CASSRTGVNSPLHF. CDR3 DNA: TGTGCCAGCAGTCGGACAGGGGTTAATTCACCCCTCCACTTT.

The chain joins TRBV18 to TRBJ2-7; 9 bases align to TRBD1. The germline CDR1 and CDR2 sequences are KGHSH and LQKENI. The CDR3 sequence is 15 residues long. Trimming cost V 3 bases and J 3 bases; bases outside gene matches: 6. Here the CDR3 reads CASSPQQGQGYEQYF. In DNA, the CDR3 is TGTGCCAGCTCACCCCAACAGGGACAGGGCTACGAGCAGTACTTC. Supplemented by reference TRBV18 and TRBJ2-7, the full variable domain reads NAGVMQNPRHLVRRRGQEARLRCSPMKGHSHVYWYRQLPEEGLKFMVYLQKENIIDESGMPKERFSAEFPKEGPSILRIQQVVRGDSAAYFCASSPQQGQGYEQYFGPGTRLTVT.

This clone was recorded a few times. This chain links TRBV5-1 with TRBJ1-1; D not certain. Trimming took off 0 bases at V and 1 base at J, with 10 bases between the two ends. From germline, CDR1 is SGHRS and CDR2 YFSETQ. The CDR3 sequence is 15 residues long. The CDR3 spells CASSLDSQENTEAFF. In nucleotides, the CDR3 is TGCGCCAGCAGCTTGGATTCTCAGGAGAACACTGAAGCTTTCTTT.